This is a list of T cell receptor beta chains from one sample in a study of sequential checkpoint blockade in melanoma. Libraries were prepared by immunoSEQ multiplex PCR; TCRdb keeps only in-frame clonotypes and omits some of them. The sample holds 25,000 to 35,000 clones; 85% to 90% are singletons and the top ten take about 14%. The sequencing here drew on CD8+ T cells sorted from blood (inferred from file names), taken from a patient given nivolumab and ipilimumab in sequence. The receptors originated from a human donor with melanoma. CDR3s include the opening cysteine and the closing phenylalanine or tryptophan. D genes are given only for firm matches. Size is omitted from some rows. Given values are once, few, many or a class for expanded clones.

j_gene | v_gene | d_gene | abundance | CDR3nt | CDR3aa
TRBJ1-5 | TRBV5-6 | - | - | TGTGCCAGCAGCTTGAGGGGGATTAATAGCAATCAGCCCCAGCATTTT | CASSLRGINSNQPQHF
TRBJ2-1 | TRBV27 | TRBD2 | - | TGTGCCAGCAGTCCAAGACTAGCGGGGGGGAACAATGAGCAGTTCTTC | CASSPRLAGGNNEQFF
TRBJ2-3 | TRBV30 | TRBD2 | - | TGTGCCTGGAGTGTGGGTAGCGGGGCAGATACGCAGTATTTT | CAWSVGSGADTQYF
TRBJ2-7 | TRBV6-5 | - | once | TGTGCCAGCAGTTACTCAGACTACACCTACGAGCAGTACTTC | CASSYSDYTYEQYF
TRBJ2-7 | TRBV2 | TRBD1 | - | TGTGCCAGCAGTAGGACAGGGGCCTACGAGCAGTACTTC | CASSRTGAYEQYF
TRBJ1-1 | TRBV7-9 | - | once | TGTGCCAGCAGCTTCCAGGGCACTGAAGCTTTCTTT | CASSFQGTEAFF
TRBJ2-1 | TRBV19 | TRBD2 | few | TGTGCCAGTAGTAGGGTTAGCGGGCCCTACAATGAGCAGTTCTTC | CASSRVSGPYNEQFF
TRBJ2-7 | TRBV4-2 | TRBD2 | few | TGTGCCAGCAGCCTCGTAGCGGGAGCGGGAGAGCAGTACTTC | CASSLVAGAGEQYF
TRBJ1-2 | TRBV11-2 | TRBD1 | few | TGTGCCAGCAGCCACGTTTGGCACAGGGGCTCGAGGGGCTACACCTTC | CASSHVWHRGSRGYTF
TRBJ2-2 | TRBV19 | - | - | TGTGCCAGTAGCGACAGTTTAGGGACCGGGGAGCTGTTTTTT | CASSDSLGTGELFF
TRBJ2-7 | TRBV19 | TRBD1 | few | TGTGCCAGTAGTATAGCCTCGACAGGGGCCTACGAGCAGTACTTC | CASSIASTGAYEQYF
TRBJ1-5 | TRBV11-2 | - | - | TGTGCCAGCAGTTTAGCAGGGTATAGCAATCAGCCCCAGCATTTT | CASSLAGYSNQPQHF
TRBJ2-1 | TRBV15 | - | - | TGTGCCACTCAAGGAGCAGAAATCTACAATGAGCAGTTCTTC | CATQGAEIYNEQFF
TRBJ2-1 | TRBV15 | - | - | TGTGCCACCAGCAGAGATCGTGTCTCCTACAATGAGCAGTTCTTC | CATSRDRVSYNEQFF
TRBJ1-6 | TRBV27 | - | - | TGTGCCAGCAGGGGGGCAGCGTCGAATTCACCCCTCCACTTT | CASRGAASNSPLHF
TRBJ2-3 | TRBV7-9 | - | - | TGTGCCAGCATCCCGAGGTCCAAGCCTAGCACAGATACGCAGTATTTT | CASIPRSKPSTDTQYF
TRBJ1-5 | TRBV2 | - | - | TGTGCCAGCAGTCCCACCGGGACACCCAATCAGCCCCAGCATTTT | CASSPTGTPNQPQHF
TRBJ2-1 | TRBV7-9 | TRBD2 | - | TGTGCCAGCGCAGGACTAGCGGACAATGAGCAGTTCTTC | CASAGLADNEQFF
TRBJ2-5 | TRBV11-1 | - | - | TGTGCCAGCAGCTTCCCGATCGTCCAGCCCCAGGGGGAGACCCAGTACTTC | CASSFPIVQPQGETQYF
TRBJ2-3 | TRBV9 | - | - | TGTGCCAGCAGCTACCAGGGGGGAGTAAGCACAGATACGCAGTATTTT | CASSYQGGVSTDTQYF
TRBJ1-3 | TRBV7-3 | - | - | TGTGCCAGCAGCCCCGAGGGCTCTGGAAACACCATATATTTT | CASSPEGSGNTIYF